The entry below describes one T cell receptor beta chain. CD8 cells classed as naive were CD45RO-negative and positively selected for CCR7, excluding terminally differentiated effector memory CD45RA+ cells. Germline V gene data show CDR1 as SGHTA and CDR2 as FQGTGA. This CDR3 spans 14 amino acids. V was cut by 3 bases and J by 3 bases, with 12 bases left in between. Assay used: immunoSEQ multiplex PCR; TCRdb lists only in-frame clones, some missing. This table holds hundreds of thousands of clones, about 95% found once. These data come from a study of shared clonotypes between healthy human individuals.

Sequencing was done on a sample of naive CD8+ T cells sorted from blood. The chain joins TRBV7-3 to TRBJ2-7; a possible D gene is TRBD1 (6 bases). The clonotype was recovered from a woman between 25 and 40 years old in good health. CDR3 nucleotides: TGTGCCAGCAGCTTTGGGGGCGGAAGCTACGAGCAGTACTTC. Residues: CASSFGGGSYEQYF.